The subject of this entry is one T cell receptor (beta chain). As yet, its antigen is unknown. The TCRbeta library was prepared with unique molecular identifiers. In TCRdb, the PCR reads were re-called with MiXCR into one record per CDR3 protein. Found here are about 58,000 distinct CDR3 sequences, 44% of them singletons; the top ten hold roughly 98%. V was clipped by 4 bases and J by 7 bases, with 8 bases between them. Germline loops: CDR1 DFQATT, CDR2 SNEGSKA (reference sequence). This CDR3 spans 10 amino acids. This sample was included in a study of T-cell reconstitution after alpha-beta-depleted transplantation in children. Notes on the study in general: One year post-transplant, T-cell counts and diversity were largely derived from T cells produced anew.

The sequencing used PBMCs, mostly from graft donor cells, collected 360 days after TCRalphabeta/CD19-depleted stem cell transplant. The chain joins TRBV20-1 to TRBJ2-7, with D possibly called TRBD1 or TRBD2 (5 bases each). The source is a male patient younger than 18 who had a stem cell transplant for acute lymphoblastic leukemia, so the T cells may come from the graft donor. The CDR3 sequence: CSAKGPEQYF. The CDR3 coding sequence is TGCAGTGCTAAGGGACCGGAGCAGTACTTC.